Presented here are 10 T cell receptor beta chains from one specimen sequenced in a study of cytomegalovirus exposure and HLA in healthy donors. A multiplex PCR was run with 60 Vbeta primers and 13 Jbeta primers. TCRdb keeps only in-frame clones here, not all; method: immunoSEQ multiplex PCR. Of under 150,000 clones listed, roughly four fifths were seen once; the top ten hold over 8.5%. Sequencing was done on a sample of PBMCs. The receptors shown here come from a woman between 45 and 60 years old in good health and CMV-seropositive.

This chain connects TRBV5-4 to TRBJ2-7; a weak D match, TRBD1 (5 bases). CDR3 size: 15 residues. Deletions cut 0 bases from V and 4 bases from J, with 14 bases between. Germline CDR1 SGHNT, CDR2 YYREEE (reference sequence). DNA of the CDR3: TGTGCCAGCAGCTTGGGGTCAGGGTTCCCTTACGAGCAGTACTTC. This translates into CASSLGSGFPYEQYF.

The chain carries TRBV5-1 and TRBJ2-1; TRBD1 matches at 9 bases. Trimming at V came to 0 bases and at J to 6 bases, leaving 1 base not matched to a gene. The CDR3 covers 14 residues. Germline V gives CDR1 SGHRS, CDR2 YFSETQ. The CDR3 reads CASSLGDRVNEQFF. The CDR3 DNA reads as TGCGCCAGCAGCTTGGGGGACAGGGTCAATGAGCAGTTCTTC.

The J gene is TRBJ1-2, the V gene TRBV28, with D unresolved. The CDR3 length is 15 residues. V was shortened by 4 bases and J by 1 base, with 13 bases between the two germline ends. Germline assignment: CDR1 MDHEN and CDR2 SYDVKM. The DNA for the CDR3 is TGTGCCAGCAGTTCGATGAGCCCACTTAACTATGGCTACACCTTC. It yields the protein CASSSMSPLNYGYTF.

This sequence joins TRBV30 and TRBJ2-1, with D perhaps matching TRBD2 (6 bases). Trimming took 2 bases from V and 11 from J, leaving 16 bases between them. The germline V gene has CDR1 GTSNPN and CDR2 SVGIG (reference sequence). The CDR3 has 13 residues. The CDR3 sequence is CAWSPLGLLQQFF. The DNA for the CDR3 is TGTGCCTGGAGTCCCCTGGGACTCCTTCAGCAGTTCTTC.

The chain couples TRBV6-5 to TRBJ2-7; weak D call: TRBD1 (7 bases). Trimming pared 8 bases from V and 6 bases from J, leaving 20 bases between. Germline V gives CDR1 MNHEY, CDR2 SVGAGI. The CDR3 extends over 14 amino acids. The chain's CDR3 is CASGNSGGSGEQYF. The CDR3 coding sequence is TGTGCCAGCGGAAATTCAGGGGGGAGTGGCGAGCAGTACTTC.

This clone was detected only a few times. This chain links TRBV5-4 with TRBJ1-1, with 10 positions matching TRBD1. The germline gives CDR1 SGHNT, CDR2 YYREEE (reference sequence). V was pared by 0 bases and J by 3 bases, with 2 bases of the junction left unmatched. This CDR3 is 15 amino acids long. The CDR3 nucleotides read TGTGCCAGCAGCTTGGCCGGGACAGGGGACACTGAAGCTTTCTTT. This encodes CASSLAGTGDTEAFF.

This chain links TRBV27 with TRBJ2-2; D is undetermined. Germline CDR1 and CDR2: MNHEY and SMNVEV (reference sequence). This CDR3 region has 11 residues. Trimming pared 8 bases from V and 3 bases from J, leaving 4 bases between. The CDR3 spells CASQDTGELFF. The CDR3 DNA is TGTGCCAGCCAGGACACCGGGGAGCTGTTTTTT.

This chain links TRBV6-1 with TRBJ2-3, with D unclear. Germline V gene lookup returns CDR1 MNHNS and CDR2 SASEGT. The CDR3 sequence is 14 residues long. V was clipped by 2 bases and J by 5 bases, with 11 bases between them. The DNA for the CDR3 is TGTGCCAGCAGTGAAAGCTTCTCTGTAGATACGCAGTATTTT. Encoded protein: CASSESFSVDTQYF.

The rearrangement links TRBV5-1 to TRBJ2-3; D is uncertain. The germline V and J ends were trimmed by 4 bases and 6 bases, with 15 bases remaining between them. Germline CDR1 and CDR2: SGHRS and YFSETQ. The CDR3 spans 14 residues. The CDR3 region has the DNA TGCGCCAGCAGCCTTACCTTAGGTAGCGATACGCAGTATTTT. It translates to CASSLTLGSDTQYF.

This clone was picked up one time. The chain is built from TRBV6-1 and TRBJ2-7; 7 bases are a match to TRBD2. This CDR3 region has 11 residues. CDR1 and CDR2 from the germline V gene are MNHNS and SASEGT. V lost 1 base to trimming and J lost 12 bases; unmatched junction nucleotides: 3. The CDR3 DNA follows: TGTGCCAGCAGTGAAGTTGGGGAGGGGTACTTC. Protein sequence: CASSEVGEGYF.